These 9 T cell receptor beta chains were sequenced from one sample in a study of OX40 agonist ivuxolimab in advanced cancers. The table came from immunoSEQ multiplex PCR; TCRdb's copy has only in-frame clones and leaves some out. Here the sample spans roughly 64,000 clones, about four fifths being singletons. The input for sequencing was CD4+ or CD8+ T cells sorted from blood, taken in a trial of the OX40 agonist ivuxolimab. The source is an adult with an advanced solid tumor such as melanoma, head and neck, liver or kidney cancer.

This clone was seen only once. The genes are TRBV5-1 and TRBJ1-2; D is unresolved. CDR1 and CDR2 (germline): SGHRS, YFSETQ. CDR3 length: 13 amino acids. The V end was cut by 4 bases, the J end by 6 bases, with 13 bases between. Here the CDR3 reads CASSLDLVDGYTF. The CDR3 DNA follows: TGCGCCAGCAGCCTCGACCTTGTCGATGGCTACACCTTC.

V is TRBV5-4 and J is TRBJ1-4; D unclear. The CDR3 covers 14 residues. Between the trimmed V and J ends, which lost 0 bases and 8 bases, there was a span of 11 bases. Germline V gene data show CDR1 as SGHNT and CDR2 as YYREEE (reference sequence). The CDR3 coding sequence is TGTGCCAGCAGCTTGGTGGGAGCTCCCGAAAAACTGTTTTTT. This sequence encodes CASSLVGAPEKLFF.

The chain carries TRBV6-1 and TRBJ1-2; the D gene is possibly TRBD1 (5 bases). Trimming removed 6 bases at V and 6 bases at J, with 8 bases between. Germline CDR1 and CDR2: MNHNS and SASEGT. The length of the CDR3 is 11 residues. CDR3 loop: CASRQADGYTF. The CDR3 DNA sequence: TGTGCCAGCAGACAGGCTGATGGCTACACCTTC.

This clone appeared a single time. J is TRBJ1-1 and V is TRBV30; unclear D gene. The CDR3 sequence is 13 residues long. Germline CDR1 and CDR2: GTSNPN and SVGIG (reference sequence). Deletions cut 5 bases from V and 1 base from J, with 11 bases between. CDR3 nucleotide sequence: TGTGCCTGGGAGTCCAGAGAGAACACTGAAGCTTTCTTT. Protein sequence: CAWESRENTEAFF.

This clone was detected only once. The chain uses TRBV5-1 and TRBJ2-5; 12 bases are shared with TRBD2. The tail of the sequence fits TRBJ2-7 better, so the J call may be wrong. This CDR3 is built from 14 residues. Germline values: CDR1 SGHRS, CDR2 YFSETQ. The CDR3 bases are TGCGCCAGCAGAGGGACTAGCGGGCACTACGAGCAGTACTTC. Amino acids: CASRGTSGHYEQYF.

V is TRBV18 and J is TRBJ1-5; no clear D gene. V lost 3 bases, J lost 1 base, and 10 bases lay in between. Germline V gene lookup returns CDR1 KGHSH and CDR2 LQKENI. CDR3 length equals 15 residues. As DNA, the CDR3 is TGTGCCAGCTCACCTAGTACCCTAAGCAATCAGCCCCAGCATTTT. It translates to CASSPSTLSNQPQHF.

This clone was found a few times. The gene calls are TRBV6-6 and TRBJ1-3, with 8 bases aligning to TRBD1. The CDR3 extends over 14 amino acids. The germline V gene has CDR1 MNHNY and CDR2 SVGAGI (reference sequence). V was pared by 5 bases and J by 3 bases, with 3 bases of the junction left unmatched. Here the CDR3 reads CASSQGQVGNTIYF. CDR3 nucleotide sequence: TGTGCCAGCAGTCAGGGACAGGTTGGAAACACCATATATTTT.

CDR3: CASRPRAGGNDYGYTF. CDR3 DNA: TGTGCCAGCCGCCCTCGGGCAGGGGGCAATGACTATGGCTACACCTTC. This chain joins TRBV27 and TRBJ1-2; 8 bases align to TRBD1. CDR1 MNHEY and CDR2 SMNVEV come from the germline V gene (reference sequence). V trimming: 8 bases; J trimming: 3 bases; junction bases outside the gene matches: 14. The CDR3 extends over 16 amino acids.

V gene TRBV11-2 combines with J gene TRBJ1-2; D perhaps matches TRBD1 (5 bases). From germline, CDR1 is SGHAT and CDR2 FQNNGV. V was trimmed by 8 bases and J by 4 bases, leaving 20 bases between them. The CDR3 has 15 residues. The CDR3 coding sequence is TGTGCCAGCCGGTCTTTTCGGGGCCGACCCTATGGCTACACCTTC. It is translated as CASRSFRGRPYGYTF.